This TCR beta chain derives from a study of T cell changes during pregnancy in multiple sclerosis. Libraries were prepared by immunoSEQ multiplex PCR; TCRdb keeps only in-frame clonotypes and omits some of them. The sample yields 40,000 to 45,000 clones, roughly nine tenths seen once. The V gene's germline CDR1 is SGHRS and CDR2 YFSETQ. The CDR3 length is 13 residues. Trimming pared 1 base from V and 5 bases from J, leaving 9 bases between. The genes are TRBV5-1 and TRBJ2-5; weak D call: TRBD2 (5 bases). The receptor was derived from a female donor with multiple sclerosis, enrolled in a pregnancy study. The specimen was CD4+ T cells from peripheral blood mononuclear cells, collected in the first trimester of pregnancy. CDR3 residues: CASSLRGYETQYF. CDR3 nucleotide sequence: TGCGCCAGCAGCTTGCGAGGGTACGAGACCCAGTACTTC.